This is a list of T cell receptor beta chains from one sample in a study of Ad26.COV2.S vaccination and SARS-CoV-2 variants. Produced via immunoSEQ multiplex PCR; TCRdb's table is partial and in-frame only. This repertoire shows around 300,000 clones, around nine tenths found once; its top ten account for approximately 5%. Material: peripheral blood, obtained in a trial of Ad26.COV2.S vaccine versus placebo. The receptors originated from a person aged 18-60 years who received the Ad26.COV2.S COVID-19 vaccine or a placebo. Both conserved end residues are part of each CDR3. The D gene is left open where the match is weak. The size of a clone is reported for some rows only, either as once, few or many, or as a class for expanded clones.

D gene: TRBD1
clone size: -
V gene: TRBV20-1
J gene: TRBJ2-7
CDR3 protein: CSASNGTGGPYEQYF
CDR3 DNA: TGCAGTGCTAGTAATGGGACAGGGGGCCCCTACGAGCAGTACTTC

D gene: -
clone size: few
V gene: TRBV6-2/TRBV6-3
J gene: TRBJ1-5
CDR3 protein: CASSYLGLDQPQHF
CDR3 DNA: TGTGCCAGCAGTTACTTAGGGTTGGATCAGCCCCAGCATTTT

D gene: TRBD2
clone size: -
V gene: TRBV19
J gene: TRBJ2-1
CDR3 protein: CASSIRASGSGNEQFF
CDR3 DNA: TGTGCCAGTAGTATAAGGGCTAGCGGGAGTGGTAATGAGCAGTTCTTC

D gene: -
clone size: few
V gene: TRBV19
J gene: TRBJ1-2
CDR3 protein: CASSTTQVYGYTF
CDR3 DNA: TGTGCCAGTAGTACGACCCAGGTCTATGGCTACACCTTC

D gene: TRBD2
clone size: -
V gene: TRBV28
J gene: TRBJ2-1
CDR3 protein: CASSPSSGRAWNEQFF
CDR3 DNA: TGTGCCAGCAGTCCCTCTAGCGGGAGGGCCTGGAATGAGCAGTTCTTC

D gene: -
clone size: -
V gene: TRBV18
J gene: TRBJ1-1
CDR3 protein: CATLGGHQDTEAFF
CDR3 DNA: TGTGCCACCCTAGGCGGACACCAGGACACTGAAGCTTTCTTT

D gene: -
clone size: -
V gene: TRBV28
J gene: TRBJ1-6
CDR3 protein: CASSLWGLYSPLHF
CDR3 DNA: TGTGCCAGCAGTTTGTGGGGGTTGTATTCACCCCTCCACTTT

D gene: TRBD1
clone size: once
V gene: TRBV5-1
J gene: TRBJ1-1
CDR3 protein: CASSLVRDSQAFF
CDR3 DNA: TGCGCCAGCAGCTTGGTACGGGACAGCCAAGCTTTCTTT

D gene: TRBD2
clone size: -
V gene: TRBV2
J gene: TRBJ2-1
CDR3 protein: CASRRSGVDSYNEQFF
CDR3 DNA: TGTGCCAGCAGGCGGAGCGGGGTTGACTCCTACAATGAGCAGTTCTTC

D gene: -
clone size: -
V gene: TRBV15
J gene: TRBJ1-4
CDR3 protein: CATSSSWQAYEKLFF
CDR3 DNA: TGTGCCACCAGCAGTTCTTGGCAGGCTTACGAAAAACTGTTTTTT

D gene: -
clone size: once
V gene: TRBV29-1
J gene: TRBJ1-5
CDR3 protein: CSVGGADQPQHF
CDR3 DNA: TGCAGCGTTGGGGGGGCGGATCAGCCCCAGCATTTT

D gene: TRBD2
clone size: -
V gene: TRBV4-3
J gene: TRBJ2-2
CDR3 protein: CASSPLGGANTGELFF
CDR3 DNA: TGCGCCAGCAGCCCCCTGGGGGGGGCGAACACCGGGGAGCTGTTTTTT

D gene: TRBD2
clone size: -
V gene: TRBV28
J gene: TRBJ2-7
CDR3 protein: CASSSVTSGRGYPTEQYF
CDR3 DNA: TGTGCCAGCAGTTCAGTGACTAGCGGGAGAGGCTATCCTACGGAGCAGTACTTC

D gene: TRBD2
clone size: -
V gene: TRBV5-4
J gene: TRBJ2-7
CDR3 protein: CASSLGTSGPYEQYF
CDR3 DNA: TGTGCCAGCAGCTTGGGGACTAGCGGCCCCTACGAGCAGTACTTC

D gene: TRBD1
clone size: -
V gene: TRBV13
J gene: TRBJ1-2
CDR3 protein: CASSFFGDSQITYGYTF
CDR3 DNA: TGTGCCAGCAGCTTTTTCGGGGACAGCCAAATCACCTATGGCTACACCTTC

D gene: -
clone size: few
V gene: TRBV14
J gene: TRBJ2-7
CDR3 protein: CASSQDVLMWQGVDLEQYF
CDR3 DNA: TGTGCCAGCAGCCAAGACGTATTGATGTGGCAAGGGGTCGATTTAGAGCAGTACTTC

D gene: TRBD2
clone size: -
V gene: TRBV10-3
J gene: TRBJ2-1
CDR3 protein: CAIGGGLAGSYNEQFF
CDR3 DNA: TGTGCCATCGGGGGGGGGCTAGCGGGCTCCTACAATGAGCAGTTCTTC

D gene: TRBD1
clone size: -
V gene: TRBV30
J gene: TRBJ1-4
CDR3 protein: CAWRTKEGAWEKLFF
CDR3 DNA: TGTGCCTGGAGGACTAAGGAGGGGGCATGGGAAAAACTGTTTTTT

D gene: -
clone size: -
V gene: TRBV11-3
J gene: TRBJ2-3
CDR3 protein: CASSGHTDTQYF
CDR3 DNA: TGTGCCAGCAGCGGTCACACAGATACGCAGTATTTT

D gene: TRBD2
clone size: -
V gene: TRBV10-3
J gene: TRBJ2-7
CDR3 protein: CAISAYGGLESYEQYF
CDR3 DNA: TGTGCCATCAGTGCCTACGGAGGACTAGAATCTTACGAGCAGTACTTC

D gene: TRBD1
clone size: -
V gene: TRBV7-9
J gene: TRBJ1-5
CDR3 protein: CASSPTGDSNQPQHF
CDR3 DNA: TGTGCCAGCAGCCCGACAGGGGATAGCAATCAGCCCCAGCATTTT

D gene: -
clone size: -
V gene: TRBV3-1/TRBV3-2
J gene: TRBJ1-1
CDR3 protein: CASSRTPNTEAFF
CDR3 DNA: TGTGCCAGCAGCCGGACCCCGAACACTGAAGCTTTCTTT

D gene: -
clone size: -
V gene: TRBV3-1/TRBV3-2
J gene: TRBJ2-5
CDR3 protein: CASSPGGKVETQYF
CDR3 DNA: TGTGCCAGCAGCCCTGGGGGGAAGGTGGAGACCCAGTACTTC

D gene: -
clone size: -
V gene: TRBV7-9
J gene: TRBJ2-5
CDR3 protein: CASSLQKETQYF
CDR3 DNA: TGTGCCAGCAGCTTACAGAAAGAGACCCAGTACTTC

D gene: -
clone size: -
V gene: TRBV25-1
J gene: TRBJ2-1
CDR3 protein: CASSGGDEQFF
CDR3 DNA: TGTGCCAGCAGTGGTGGAGATGAGCAGTTCTTC

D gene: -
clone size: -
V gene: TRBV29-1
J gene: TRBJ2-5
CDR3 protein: CSARRGVRAQETQYF
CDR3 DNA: TGCAGCGCCCGAAGAGGGGTGAGGGCGCAAGAGACCCAGTACTTC

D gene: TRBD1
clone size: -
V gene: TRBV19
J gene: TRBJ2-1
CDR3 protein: CASSSHRGDFF
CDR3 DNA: TGTGCCAGTAGTAGCCACAGGGGTGACTTCTTC

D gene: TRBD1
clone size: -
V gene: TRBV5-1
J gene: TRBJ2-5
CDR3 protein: CASSSTGQGEETQYF
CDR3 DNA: TGCGCCAGCAGCTCCACGGGACAGGGGGAAGAGACCCAGTACTTC

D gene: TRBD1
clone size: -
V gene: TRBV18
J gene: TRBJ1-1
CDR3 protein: CASSPQRTGVNTEAFF
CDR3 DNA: TGTGCCAGCTCACCACAGCGGACAGGGGTGAACACTGAAGCTTTCTTT

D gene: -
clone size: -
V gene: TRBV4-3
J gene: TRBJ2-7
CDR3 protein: CASSQGLGVGAYEQYF
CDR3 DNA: TGCGCCAGCAGCCAAGGATTAGGAGTAGGGGCCTACGAGCAGTACTTC

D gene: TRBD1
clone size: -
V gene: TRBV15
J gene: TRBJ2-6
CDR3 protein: CATSRGQGAGANVLTF
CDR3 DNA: TGTGCCACCAGCAGAGGGCAGGGGGCTGGGGCCAACGTCCTGACTTTC

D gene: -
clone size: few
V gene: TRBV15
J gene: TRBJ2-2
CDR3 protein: CATSRDGFGGSEELFF
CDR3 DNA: TGTGCCACCAGCAGAGACGGATTCGGGGGCTCGGAGGAGCTGTTTTTT

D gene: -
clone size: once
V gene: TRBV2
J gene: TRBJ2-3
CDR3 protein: CAGRQDFRDTQYF
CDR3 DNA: TGTGCCGGAAGACAGGATTTTAGGGATACGCAGTATTTT

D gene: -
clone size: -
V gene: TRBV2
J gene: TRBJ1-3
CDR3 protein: CASSAGFSGNTIYF
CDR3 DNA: TGTGCCAGCAGTGCGGGATTCTCTGGAAACACCATATATTTT

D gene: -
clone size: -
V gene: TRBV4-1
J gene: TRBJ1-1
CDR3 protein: CASSQQGLTEAFF
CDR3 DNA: TGCGCCAGCAGCCAACAGGGACTCACTGAAGCTTTCTTT

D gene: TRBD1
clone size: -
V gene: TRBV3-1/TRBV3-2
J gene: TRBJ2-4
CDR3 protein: CASSQLQGNIQYF
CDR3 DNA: TGTGCCAGCAGCCAGTTACAGGGGAACATTCAGTACTTC

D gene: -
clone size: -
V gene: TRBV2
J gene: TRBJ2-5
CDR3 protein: CASSERDQTQYF
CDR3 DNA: TGTGCCAGCAGTGAAAGGGATCAGACCCAGTACTTC

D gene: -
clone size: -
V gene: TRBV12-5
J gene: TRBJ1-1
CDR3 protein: CASARGSGTEAFF
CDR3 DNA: TGTGCTAGTGCCCGGGGGTCGGGTACTGAAGCTTTCTTT

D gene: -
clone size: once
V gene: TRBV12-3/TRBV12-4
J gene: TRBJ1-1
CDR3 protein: CASSLGQGTEAFF
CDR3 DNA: TGTGCCAGCAGTTTAGGCCAGGGCACTGAAGCTTTCTTT

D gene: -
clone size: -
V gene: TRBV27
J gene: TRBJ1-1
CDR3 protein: CASSLRETGSTEAFF
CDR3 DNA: TGTGCCAGCAGTTTAAGGGAGACGGGGAGCACTGAAGCTTTCTTT

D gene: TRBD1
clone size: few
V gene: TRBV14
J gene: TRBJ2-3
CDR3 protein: CASSQVGTGGADTQYF
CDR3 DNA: TGTGCCAGCAGCCAAGTCGGGACAGGGGGCGCGGATACGCAGTATTTT

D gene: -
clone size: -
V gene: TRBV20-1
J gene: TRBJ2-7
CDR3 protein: CSASAQGASSYEQYF
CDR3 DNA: TGCAGTGCTAGTGCTCAGGGTGCGAGCTCCTACGAGCAGTACTTC